One T cell receptor (beta chain) is described in this entry. The data stem from a study of T cells after yellow fever vaccination. Each CDR3 protein gets one entry after TCRdb re-called the 5' RACE reads with MiXCR. The table has about 150,000 distinct CDR3 sequences, 6.2% seen once. Trimming pared 3 bases from V and 5 bases from J, leaving 16 bases between. Germline V CDR1 and CDR2: SEHNR, FQNEAQ (reference sequence). The CDR3 is made up of 15 amino acids. The specimen was CD4+ T cells sorted from PBMCs, collected on the day of the first yellow fever vaccination. This receptor was obtained from a man aged 18 to 29 who received the YFV17D yellow fever vaccine. The V and J genes are TRBV7-9 and TRBJ1-1; perhaps TRBD1 as D (5 bases). CDR3 amino acids: CASSFYGTQQTEAFF. The CDR3, as DNA: TGTGCCAGCAGCTTCTACGGGACCCAACAGACTGAAGCTTTCTTT. The full variable domain, rest sourced from reference TRBV7-9 and TRBJ1-1, is DTGVSQNPRHKITKRGQNVTFRCDPISEHNRLYWYRQTLGQGPEFLTYFQNEAQLEKSRLLSDRFSAERPKGSFSTLEIQRTEQGDSAMYLCASSFYGTQQTEAFFGQGTRLTVV.